The 16 T cell receptor beta chains below come from one sample, sequenced in a study of blood T cell repertoires in COVID-19. Libraries were prepared by immunoSEQ multiplex PCR; TCRdb keeps only in-frame clonotypes and omits some of them. This sample carries around 81,000 clones, approximately 80% of them seen once, and the ten largest clones take less than 45%. Sample: peripheral blood. Source of these receptors: a man older than 75 with acute or convalescent COVID-19.

This sequence joins TRBV10-1 and TRBJ2-1; maybe TRBD2 (5 bases). From germline, CDR1 is WNHNN and CDR2 SYGVQD (reference sequence). V was cut by 2 bases and J by 8 bases, with 22 bases left in between. The CDR3 sequence is 17 residues long. The CDR3 DNA reads TGCGCCAGCAGTGAGGGAGCCCAGTATGGAACCGGGGATGAGCAGTTCTTC. This codes for CASSEGAQYGTGDEQFF.

The chain recombines TRBV10-3 with TRBJ1-1; 11 bases are shared with TRBD1. The CDR3 is 13 amino acids. From germline, CDR1 is ENHRY and CDR2 SYGVKD. The V gene end was trimmed by 2 bases and the J gene end by 10 bases; junction bases not matched to a gene: 3. The CDR3 DNA is TGTGCCATCAGTGAGATGGACAGGGGGCGAGCTTTCTTT. It translates to CAISEMDRGRAFF.

This clone was counted between two and nine times. The gene calls are TRBV6-1 and TRBJ1-5; weak D call: TRBD1 (6 bases). Germline-derived CDR1 and CDR2 are MNHNS and SASEGT. This CDR3 is built from 16 residues. V lost 4 bases and J lost 4, with 17 bases in between. In DNA form, the CDR3 reads TGTGCCAGCAGTGCCCGACGCAGGGGTGGGAATCAGCCCCAGCATTTT. It specifies CASSARRRGGNQPQHF.

This clone showed up just a few times. V is TRBV5-1 and J is TRBJ2-7; TRBD2 matches at 7 bases. With 3 bases clipped from V and 0 bases from J, the junction kept 6 bases outside the gene matches. Per the germline V gene, CDR1 is SGHRS and CDR2 is YFSETQ. The CDR3 has 15 amino acids. The CDR3 DNA reads as TGCGCCAGCAGCTGGGGCGGGAGCCTCTCCTACGAGCAGTACTTC. Translated, it gives CASSWGGSLSYEQYF. Combining the CDR3 with reference TRBV5-1 and TRBJ2-7 gives the whole variable domain KAGVTQTPRYLIKTRGQQVTLSCSPISGHRSVSWYQQTPGQGLQFLFEYFSETQRNKGNFPGRFSGRQFSNSRSEMNVSTLELGDSALYLCASSWGGSLSYEQYFGPGTRLTVT.

This clone was counted once. The rearrangement joins TRBV5-4 to TRBJ2-1; weak D call: TRBD1 (6 bases). Deletions cut 5 bases from V and 2 bases from J, with 14 bases between. CDR3 length: 15 residues. Germline V gene data show CDR1 as SGHNT and CDR2 as YYREEE (reference sequence). The CDR3: CASSPDSHPYNEQFF. Written as DNA, the CDR3 is TGTGCCAGCAGTCCGGACAGCCACCCCTACAATGAGCAGTTCTTC. Using reference TRBV5-4 and TRBJ2-1 for the parts outside the CDR3, the full variable domain is ETGVTQSPTHLIKTRGQQVTLRCSSQSGHNTVSWYQQALGQGPQFIFQYYREEENGRGNFPPRFSGLQFPNYSSELNVNALELDDSALYLCASSPDSHPYNEQFFGPGTRLTVL.

The chain links TRBV11-2 to TRBJ1-6; 10 bases agree with TRBD1. The CDR3 contains 16 residues. The J segment lost 7 bases and the V segment lost 5 bases, leaving 8 bases of the junction unmatched. Per germline, CDR1 SGHAT and CDR2 FQNNGV. In DNA form, the CDR3 reads TGTGCCAGCAGCCTAACCGGGACAGGGGCCAATTCACCCCTCCACTTT. It yields the protein CASSLTGTGANSPLHF.

The V call is TRBV30, the J call TRBJ1-2, with 7 bases that match TRBD1. The V gene end was trimmed by 4 bases and the J gene end by 0 bases; junction bases not matched to a gene: 8. This CDR3 spans 15 amino acids. Germline loops: CDR1 GTSNPN, CDR2 SVGIG (reference sequence). In DNA, the CDR3 is TGTGCCTGGAAAGGACAGGCGGTAACTAACTATGGCTACACCTTC. Its protein is CAWKGQAVTNYGYTF.

The rearrangement uses TRBV5-5 and TRBJ2-7, with TRBD1 identical over 7 bases. Germline V gene lookup returns CDR1 SGHKS and CDR2 YYEKEE (reference sequence). With 2 bases clipped from V and 2 bases from J, the junction kept 4 bases outside the gene matches. The CDR3 has 14 amino acids. CDR3 sequence reads: CASSFTGEAYEQYF. CDR3 DNA: TGTGCCAGCAGCTTCACAGGGGAAGCCTACGAGCAGTACTTC.

This clone was recorded only once. The chain recombines TRBV28 with TRBJ2-4, with D possibly matching TRBD1 (6 bases). The CDR3 spans 14 residues. Germline CDR1 is MDHEN and CDR2 is SYDVKM. Trimming shortened V by 3 bases and J by 2 bases, and 8 bases separated the two germline ends. Here the CDR3 reads CASSLGQSKNIQYF. As DNA, the CDR3 is TGTGCCAGCAGTTTGGGACAATCCAAAAACATTCAGTACTTC.

CDR3 amino acids: CASSLVAGGLYEQYF. The CDR3 coding sequence is TGTGCCAGCAGCTTAGTTGCAGGGGGCCTCTACGAGCAGTACTTC. The rearrangement links TRBV7-2 to TRBJ2-7, with TRBD1 identical over 8 bases. The junction had 5 bases not matched to a gene; V was cut back by 1 base and J by 3 bases. Germline loops: CDR1 SGHTA, CDR2 FQGNSA. This CDR3 comprises 15 residues.

This clone was counted a single time. The J gene is TRBJ2-1, the V gene TRBV12-3 or TRBV12-4, with a tentative D call TRBD2 (5 bases). V was clipped by 3 bases and J by 9 bases, with 12 bases between them. The CDR3 is 13 amino acids. The CDR3 region is CASSFEREGEQFF. The CDR3 DNA reads as TGTGCCAGCAGTTTTGAGAGGGAAGGTGAGCAGTTCTTC.

The gene calls are TRBV5-4 and TRBJ2-1; D is possibly TRBD2 (5 bases). The V end was cut by 2 bases, the J end by 4 bases, with 10 bases between. Germline V gene lookup returns CDR1 SGHNT and CDR2 YYREEE (reference sequence). The CDR3 consists of 14 residues. This CDR3 reads CASSLTGSYNEQFF. The CDR3 DNA follows: TGTGCCAGCAGCTTAACGGGGTCTTACAATGAGCAGTTCTTC.

The count of this clone is one. The rearrangement links TRBV27 to TRBJ1-2; D is possibly TRBD1 (5 bases). The CDR3 is 14 amino acids. The germline gives CDR1 MNHEY, CDR2 SMNVEV (reference sequence). Trimming removed 8 bases from V and 5 bases from J, with 18 bases in between. The CDR3 bases are TGTGCCAGCGGTAGGGGAAGGGGTTTTTATGGCTACACCTTC. Protein product: CASGRGRGFYGYTF.

V is TRBV2 and J is TRBJ1-6; perhaps TRBD1 as D (6 bases). This CDR3 has 15 residues. V gave up 6 bases and J gave up 0 bases, with 9 bases separating them. Per the germline V gene, CDR1 is SNHLY and CDR2 is FYNNEI. Written as DNA, the CDR3 is TGTGCCAGCAGGGACAGAAGCTCCTATAATTCACCCCTCCACTTT. Amino acids: CASRDRSSYNSPLHF.

The gene calls are TRBV19 and TRBJ1-3; TRBD1 matches at 10 bases. The junction had 9 bases not matched to a gene; V was cut back by 10 bases and J by 0 bases. The CDR3 is 16 residues long. Germline values: CDR1 LNHDA, CDR2 SQIVND (reference sequence). CDR3 bases: TGTGCCACGGACGGGACAGGGGACCACTCTGGAAACACCATATATTTT. Its translation is CATDGTGDHSGNTIYF. The full variable domain, in which reference TRBV19 and TRBJ1-3 provide the parts outside the CDR3, is DGGITQSPKYLFRKEGQNVTLSCEQNLNHDAMYWYRQDPGQGLRLIYYSQIVNDFQKGDIAEGYSVSREKKESFPLTVTSAQKNPTAFYLCATDGTGDHSGNTIYFGEGSWLTVV.

The V and J genes are TRBV21-1 and TRBJ2-7; the D call in the table, TRBD1, was not verified against the DNA. TRBV21-1 constitutes a pseudogene. The CDR3 spans 15 residues. The CDR3, as DNA: TGTGCCAGCAGCAAATGGGACAGGGATACCTACGAGCAGTACTTC. Its translation is CASSKWDRDTYEQYF.